This T cell receptor beta chain was found in a study of T cell changes during pregnancy in multiple sclerosis. The V and J ends lost 8 bases and 2 bases respectively, with 16 bases between them. The CDR3 totals 14 residues. The germline V gene has CDR1 MNHEY and CDR2 SMNVEV (reference sequence). TCRdb's copy holds only in-frame clones and misses some; the assay was immunoSEQ multiplex PCR. The sample holds under 150,000 clones, around 95% seen once. Sequences were derived from peripheral blood, sampled after pregnancy. This receptor was identified in a female donor with multiple sclerosis, enrolled in a pregnancy study. The rearrangement joins TRBV27 to TRBJ2-7; a possible D gene is TRBD1 (5 bases). The CDR3 loop is CASGRAGKAYEQYF. The DNA of the CDR3 is TGTGCCAGCGGTAGGGCAGGGAAAGCCTACGAGCAGTACTTC.